The 15 T cell receptor beta chains listed next were all sequenced from one sample in a study of control samples from healthy donors and cancer patients (dated by TCRdb to 2018 to 2020). Library method: the immunoSEQ multiplex PCR assay. What TCRdb holds here is the immuneACCESS table cut down to in-frame rearrangements. Part of the clones is not present; checked against another copy, under half of the missing clones reflect an unresolved V gene, and the others are unexplained. In this sample the table shows fewer than 200,000 clones, around nine tenths of which occur a single time. The ten largest clonotypes hold around 13% of the sample. Sequencing input: blood. The receptors come from a man in his thirties or forties in good health.

The chain has TRBV6-5 and TRBJ2-7; 11 bases match TRBD2. With V trimmed by 11 bases and J by 0 bases, 6 bases remained unmatched. Germline V CDR1 and CDR2: MNHEY, SVGAGI. This CDR3 is 14 amino acids long. In nucleotides, the CDR3 is TGTGCCGCGGCTAGCGGGAGGAGCTCCTACGAGCAGTACTTC. It specifies CAAASGRSSYEQYF.

V and J are TRBV6-5 and TRBJ1-2; D gene ambiguous. Germline lookup yields CDR1 MNHEY and CDR2 SVGAGI. The CDR3 loop spans 15 amino acids. Trimming shortened V by 6 bases and J by 7 bases, and 21 bases separated the two germline ends. CDR3 bases: TGTGCCAGCAGCGCCTTTAAAGGACTCTCTTCTGGCTACACCTTC. Protein sequence: CASSAFKGLSSGYTF.

The chain employs TRBV2 and TRBJ1-5; no firm D call. V lost 1 base, J lost 6 bases, and 7 bases lay in between. Germline V gene lookup returns CDR1 SNHLY and CDR2 FYNNEI. The CDR3 contains 13 residues. CDR3 coding DNA: TGTGCCAGCAGTGAAGGGGCAGGTCAGCCCCAGCATTTT. This codes for CASSEGAGQPQHF.

This clone was seen only once. This rearrangement joins TRBV5-5 to TRBJ1-3; D possibly corresponds to TRBD1 (5 bases). Germline CDR1 SGHKS, CDR2 YYEKEE (reference sequence). CDR3 length: 19 amino acids. V lost 2 bases, J lost 0 bases, and 21 bases lay in between. Here the CDR3 DNA reads TGTGCCAGCAGCTTAACGACAGATATCTTCTATTCCTCTGGAAACACCATATATTTT. Protein sequence: CASSLTTDIFYSSGNTIYF.

V gene TRBV2 combines with J gene TRBJ1-2, with D unresolved. Trimming took 5 bases from V and 8 from J, leaving 18 bases between them. The CDR3 is made up of 14 amino acids. The germline CDR1 and CDR2 sequences are SNHLY and FYNNEI. CDR3 sequence: CASSRTVGYEGYTF. CDR3 in DNA: TGTGCCAGCAGTAGAACGGTCGGTTATGAGGGCTACACCTTC.

The chain employs TRBV6-6 and TRBJ2-1; D unresolved. Germline V gene lookup returns CDR1 MNHNY and CDR2 SVGAGI (reference sequence). CDR3 length: 12 residues. Deletions cut 5 bases from V and 5 bases from J, with 7 bases between. CDR3 sequence (DNA): TGTGCCAGCAGTCGGACGGACAATGAGCAGTTCTTC. As protein: CASSRTDNEQFF.

CDR3 sequence reads: CASSQGTSGRAMAEQFF. The CDR3 coding sequence is TGTGCCAGCAGCCAGGGGACTAGCGGGAGGGCCATGGCTGAGCAGTTCTTC. This chain joins TRBV3-1 (or the pseudogene TRBV3-2) and TRBJ2-1, with 16 bases fitting TRBD2. Germline CDR1 and CDR2: LGHDT and YNNKEL (reference sequence). The CDR3 is 17 amino acids. V was clipped by 3 bases and J by 9 bases; unmatched bases: 8.

V is TRBV7-8 and J is TRBJ2-4, with 9 bases that match TRBD1. V shed 5 bases and J 2 bases; nucleotides not matched to a gene: 13. CDR3 length: 18 amino acids. The germline CDR1 and CDR2 sequences are SGHVS and FQNEAQ. CDR3 in DNA: TGTGCCAGCAGCCCATTCCCCGGGACAGGGAATACCAAAAACATTCAGTACTTC. This encodes CASSPFPGTGNTKNIQYF.

J is TRBJ1-2 and V is TRBV5-5; maybe TRBD1 (5 bases). The V gene lost 1 base and the J gene lost 6 bases, with 7 bases spanning the gap. The length of the CDR3 is 12 residues. Germline-derived CDR1 and CDR2 are SGHKS and YYEKEE (reference sequence). The CDR3 reads CASSLKGDGYTF. The CDR3 DNA is TGTGCCAGCAGCTTGAAAGGGGATGGCTACACCTTC.

The V call is TRBV28, the J call TRBJ1-1; maybe TRBD1 (5 bases). The CDR3 is made up of 13 amino acids. Germline assignment: CDR1 MDHEN and CDR2 SYDVKM. V lost 8 bases to trimming and J lost 0 bases, with 10 bases between them. CDR3 in DNA: TGTGCCAGCTCACTGGACATGAACACTGAAGCTTTCTTT. It translates to CASSLDMNTEAFF.

In its sample, this clone was seen a few times. The V gene is TRBV3-1 (or the pseudogene TRBV3-2), the J gene TRBJ1-6; the match to TRBD1 covers 7 bases. This CDR3 is 18 amino acids long. Germline V CDR1 and CDR2: LGHDT, YNNKEL (reference sequence). With 1 base clipped from V and 13 bases from J, the junction kept 19 bases outside the gene matches. The CDR3 loop reads CASSQGLSRDSLTEPLHF. The CDR3 DNA follows: TGTGCCAGCAGCCAAGGCCTTAGTAGGGACAGCCTTACTGAGCCCCTCCACTTT.

This clone was observed at least ten times. J is TRBJ1-6 and V is TRBV5-1, with 7 bases identical to TRBD1. The junction had 13 bases not matched to a gene; V was cut back by 4 bases and J by 9 bases. This CDR3 is 16 amino acids long. Germline V gives CDR1 SGHRS, CDR2 YFSETQ. The CDR3 DNA reads as TGCGCCAGCAGCCAGAGACAGGGAACGTTGTCTTCACCCCTCCACTTT. Its translation: CASSQRQGTLSSPLHF.

The CDR3: CASSLARDGGSSYEQYF. The CDR3 DNA sequence: TGTGCCAGCAGCTTAGCTCGGGACGGTGGGAGCTCCTACGAGCAGTACTTC. The V and J genes are TRBV7-6 and TRBJ2-7; possibly TRBD1 or TRBD2 for D (5 bases each). This CDR3 has 17 amino acids. Germline assignment: CDR1 SGHVS and CDR2 FNYEAQ. Trimming left V 0 bases short and J 0 bases short, with 15 bases between.

The rearrangement joins TRBV12-3 or TRBV12-4 to TRBJ2-7; a possible D gene is TRBD2 (6 bases). The CDR3 contains 12 residues. The V and J ends lost 8 bases and 2 bases respectively, with 10 bases between them. Here the CDR3 DNA reads TGTGCCAGCGGGACTCATACCTACGAGCAGTACTTC. It specifies CASGTHTYEQYF.

V gene TRBV24-1 combines with J gene TRBJ2-1; 8 bases map to TRBD1. CDR3 size: 16 residues. The junction had 7 bases not matched to a gene; V was cut back by 0 bases and J by 7 bases. Looked up from germline, CDR1 is KGHDR and CDR2 is SFDVKD. This CDR3 is CATSDLQRTGNNEQFF. CDR3 sequence (DNA): TGTGCCACCAGTGATTTGCAACGGACAGGGAATAATGAGCAGTTCTTC.